This T cell receptor beta chain was obtained from a study of molecular identifiers for immune sequencing clone quantification. Study-wide context: The replicate experiment used RNA from roughly 20,000 or 100,000 naive CD8 cells. This RNA was split into five aliquots, and four of them were sequenced. Study-level findings and limits: Naive cells had under 1% of molecules in clones above 20 RNA copies, effectors over 99%. Sizes of highly expanded clones could be underestimated through identical TCRs sharing a barcode.

Based on a CD8+CD4-CCR7+CD45RA+ profile, naive CD8 T cells were sorted. This clonotype was recorded many times. Antigen unknown. The junction had 14 bases not matched to a gene; V was cut back by 3 bases and J by 0 bases. There are 20 residues in the CDR3. In germline, CDR1 is LGHNA, CDR2 YSLEER. TCRdb ran MiXCR on the PCR reads and lists one entry per CDR3 protein. The sample shows more than 250,000 distinct CDR3 sequences, about a fifth of them seen only once. The gene calls are TRBV4-3 and TRBJ2-6; TRBD2 matches at 7 bases. The sample consisted of naive CD8+ T cells from blood, with Jurkat cell RNA spiked in. Documented subset: FACS-sorted CD8+CD4-CCR7+CD45RA+ naive T cells. The clonotype was recovered from a human donor in good health. Some libraries in this study had Jurkat cell RNA spiked in. CDR3 protein: CASSHPKGGSETSGANVLTF. Here the CDR3 DNA reads TGCGCCAGCAGCCACCCAAAGGGAGGGTCCGAAACCTCTGGGGCCAACGTCCTGACTTTC.